This TCR beta chain was retrieved from a study of blood T cells in healthy people across ages (dated by TCRdb to about 2015). Regarding the complete study: In model experiments, template switching captured about one uniquely barcoded TCR beta cDNA molecule for every two T cells. For two donors (one aged 18 to 29 and one aged 80 or older), the study analyzed two additional independent replicas of 1 million unique cDNA reads from the same blood draw. To avoid experimental bias, donors of different ages were spread randomly across the sequencing lanes. Donors were grouped into four age groups: young (average 16 years), middle-aged (around 39), aged (about 60) and long-lived (over 80). To track age-related changes in TCR beta repertoire diversity, the study relied on deep sequencing normalized with unique cDNA molecular identifiers.

Here is what the overall study found, with its caveats: Compared with the aged group, more naive CD4+ T cells, fewer expanded clones and increased TCR diversity were shown by the long-lived group, suggesting age selection. Conclusive comparison of naive and antigen-experienced compartments was prevented by the profiling of bulk unsorted PBMCs. There was a strong correlation between observed TCR beta diversity and the percentage of naive T cells measured by flow cytometry. Because the CMV infection status of the donors was unknown, age-related changes in expanded clonotypes may potentially have been confounded. Estimates of total diversity from one million sequenced T cells were regarded as lower bounds and underestimates. As age increased, observed TCR beta diversity per million T cells dropped in a roughly linear way, and a significant reduction was already evident by age 40.

Preparation of the library involved 5' RACE. The sequencer listed for this sample is Illumina HiSeq 2500. The second PCR ran for roughly 7 to 12 cycles and used a J-beta primer mix along with a sample-barcoded 5' primer. A unique molecular identifier was introduced onto each TCR beta cDNA molecule by a template-switch 5' adaptor carrying 12 random nucleotides. At least 2.5 million CDR3-containing paired-end reads were obtained from each sample. All of the RNA was converted into first-strand cDNA using the Mint cDNA synthesis kit, with a TRBC-specific oligonucleotide serving as the primer. Following uracil-DNA glycosylase treatment, a first 18-cycle PCR with universal primers M1SS and BC2_uni_R was performed on all cDNA. The published analysis was carried out like this. For normalization, 1 million high-quality reads, each with a distinct molecular identifier, were randomly selected from each sample. Instead of being binned into consensus sequences, reads with shared molecular identifiers were discarded. MiTCR, run with a Q25 quality threshold and the strictest error-elimination algorithm, handled CDR3 identification, clonotype clustering and error correction. A nonparametric unseen species model with Euler transformation was used to estimate lower-bound total TCR beta diversity. The public sequencing data were trimmed at Q25 with fastp and processed into clonotypes with MiXCR by TCRdb, which kept only in-frame beta chains. Rows merge per CDR3 protein into single entries with the most common DNA and genes. The V and J calls shown here were made by TCRdb, not taken from the authors' results. The sample table lists 1.5 million to 1.8 million distinct CDR3 sequences, approximately 39% of them with a count of one. In total, the top ten clones hold over 3.5% of the sample.

Systemically healthy Caucasian individuals from Russia, 35 to 50 in total and aged roughly 6 to 100 years, were included as donors. Each donor gave about 11 milliliters of peripheral blood, drawn into EDTA-treated Vacutainer tubes. PBMCs were isolated by Ficoll-Paque density-gradient centrifugation, with at least 6 million obtained per sample. Trizol reagent was used to extract total RNA from PBMCs, with at least 5.5 micrograms per sample. For every donor, flow cytometry on a PBMC aliquot measured the percentage of naive CD45RAhigh/CD27high T cells. The germline V gene encodes CDR1 SNHLY and CDR2 FYNNEI. Trimming takes 8 bases from V and 0 bases from J, and the germline ends sit 14 bases apart. Including the terminal cysteine and phenylalanine, the CDR3 comprises 14 residues. The CDR3 DNA has 42 bases and is translated from base 1. Comments on this clonotype: Its recognized antigen is unknown. No much larger clonotype is one base removed from it; base qualities were not supplied.

Sequencing used blood. The chain is encoded by TRBV2 joined to TRBJ2-7, with no reliable assignment of the D segment. The TCR sequence derives from a woman between 18 and 29 years old in good health. The CDR3 reads as follows: CASRSGSSSYEQYF. The sequenced DNA is TGTGCCAGCCGGAGTGGGTCTAGCTCCTACGAGCAGTACTTC.